The rows below give T cell receptor beta chains drawn from one sample of a study of shared clonotypes between healthy human individuals. TCRdb's copy holds only in-frame clones and misses some; the assay was immunoSEQ multiplex PCR. The sample yields approximately 640,000 clones, about three quarters seen once. The sample consisted of memory CD4+ T cells sorted from blood. Receptor source: a woman aged 25 to 39 in good health. Each CDR3 is given with its conserved first and last residue. The order of the fields is V gene, clone size, D gene, J gene, CDR3 protein, CDR3 DNA. A D gene is named only where the DNA matches it firmly. Expanded clones are given a class, and other clones once, few, many or no size at all.

v_call: TRBV30
clone_size: once
d_call: -
j_call: TRBJ2-3
cdr3_aa: CAWMRDGITDTQYF
cdr3_nt: TGTGCCTGGATGCGGGATGGGATCACAGATACGCAGTATTTT

v_call: TRBV25-1
clone_size: -
d_call: -
j_call: TRBJ2-2
cdr3_aa: CASSEPVGGTGTGELFF
cdr3_nt: TGTGCCAGCAGTGAACCGGTCGGCGGGACGGGGACCGGGGAGCTGTTTTTT

v_call: TRBV10-1
clone_size: -
d_call: -
j_call: TRBJ2-5
cdr3_aa: CASSAMTTSIETQYF
cdr3_nt: TGCGCCAGCAGCGCGATGACTACCTCCATCGAGACCCAGTACTTC

v_call: TRBV29-1
clone_size: -
d_call: -
j_call: TRBJ2-7
cdr3_aa: CSVVGEYEQYF
cdr3_nt: TGCAGCGTTGTTGGGGAGTACGAGCAGTACTTC

v_call: TRBV5-1
clone_size: -
d_call: -
j_call: TRBJ1-1
cdr3_aa: CASSVGTRGEAFF
cdr3_nt: TGCGCCAGCAGCGTCGGGACAAGGGGTGAAGCTTTCTTT

v_call: TRBV7-3
clone_size: many
d_call: TRBD2
j_call: TRBJ2-1
cdr3_aa: CASSTGLAGSHEQFF
cdr3_nt: TGTGCCAGCAGCACTGGACTAGCGGGATCGCATGAGCAGTTCTTC

v_call: TRBV28
clone_size: -
d_call: -
j_call: TRBJ1-1
cdr3_aa: CASSLGRANTEAFF
cdr3_nt: TGTGCCAGCAGTTTAGGAAGGGCAAACACTGAAGCTTTCTTT

v_call: TRBV6-6
clone_size: few
d_call: -
j_call: TRBJ1-1
cdr3_aa: CASSPFGIGLAEAFF
cdr3_nt: TGTGCCAGCAGCCCCTTCGGGATCGGCCTCGCTGAAGCTTTCTTT

v_call: TRBV6-5
clone_size: -
d_call: TRBD1
j_call: TRBJ1-5
cdr3_aa: CASRLTGQGGTPQHF
cdr3_nt: TGTGCCAGCAGGCTTACGGGACAGGGAGGGACGCCCCAGCATTTT

v_call: TRBV28
clone_size: -
d_call: -
j_call: TRBJ1-5
cdr3_aa: CASTTRYQPQHF
cdr3_nt: TGTGCCAGCACCACCCGATATCAGCCCCAGCATTTT

v_call: TRBV30
clone_size: -
d_call: -
j_call: TRBJ2-3
cdr3_aa: CACLGIAVLDTQYF
cdr3_nt: TGTGCCTGCCTAGGAATAGCGGTCCTAGATACGCAGTATTTT

v_call: TRBV28
clone_size: -
d_call: TRBD1
j_call: TRBJ1-2
cdr3_aa: CASSLQGAGGYTF
cdr3_nt: TGTGCCAGCAGCCTCCAGGGGGCGGGCGGCTACACCTTC

v_call: TRBV6-1
clone_size: -
d_call: -
j_call: TRBJ2-5
cdr3_aa: CASRRGGYETQYF
cdr3_nt: TGTGCCAGCAGGAGGGGGGGGTACGAGACCCAGTACTTC

v_call: TRBV7-6
clone_size: -
d_call: TRBD1
j_call: TRBJ2-5
cdr3_aa: CASSSAGGGETQYF
cdr3_nt: TGTGCCAGCAGCTCGGCAGGGGGCGGGGAGACCCAGTACTTC

v_call: TRBV30
clone_size: -
d_call: -
j_call: TRBJ1-4
cdr3_aa: CAWNPGPRREKLFF
cdr3_nt: TGTGCCTGGAACCCGGGCCCCCGACGGGAAAAACTGTTTTTT

v_call: TRBV20-1
clone_size: -
d_call: -
j_call: TRBJ2-3
cdr3_aa: CSASLSDTQYF
cdr3_nt: TGCAGTGCTAGTCTTTCGGATACGCAGTATTTT

v_call: TRBV18
clone_size: -
d_call: -
j_call: TRBJ2-7
cdr3_aa: CASSLGSNGEQYF
cdr3_nt: TGTGCCAGCTCACTCGGGTCGAACGGCGAGCAGTACTTC

v_call: TRBV19
clone_size: -
d_call: TRBD1
j_call: TRBJ1-2
cdr3_aa: CASSADAGQRDGYTF
cdr3_nt: TGTGCCAGTAGTGCCGACGCGGGACAGCGAGATGGCTACACCTTC

v_call: TRBV7-9
clone_size: -
d_call: -
j_call: TRBJ1-1
cdr3_aa: CASSQTGTEAFF
cdr3_nt: TGTGCCAGCAGCCAAACAGGGACTGAAGCTTTCTTT

v_call: TRBV6-1
clone_size: -
d_call: -
j_call: TRBJ1-4
cdr3_aa: CASSEPGTAPEKLFF
cdr3_nt: TGTGCCAGCAGTGAACCCGGGACCGCACCCGAAAAACTGTTTTTT

v_call: TRBV6-1
clone_size: -
d_call: -
j_call: TRBJ1-4
cdr3_aa: CASSDQAGEKLFF
cdr3_nt: TGTGCCAGCAGTGACCAGGCGGGTGAAAAACTGTTTTTT

v_call: TRBV19
clone_size: -
d_call: -
j_call: TRBJ2-5
cdr3_aa: CASSSISGTQYF
cdr3_nt: TGTGCCAGTAGCTCCATCTCGGGGACCCAGTACTTC

v_call: TRBV18
clone_size: -
d_call: -
j_call: TRBJ1-2
cdr3_aa: CASSPPTGNYGYTF
cdr3_nt: TGTGCCAGCTCACCACCAACAGGGAACTATGGCTACACCTTC

v_call: TRBV5-6
clone_size: -
d_call: -
j_call: TRBJ2-3
cdr3_aa: CASSLDLGRTDTQYF
cdr3_nt: TGTGCCAGCAGCTTGGATTTGGGGCGCACAGATACGCAGTATTTT

v_call: TRBV4-1
clone_size: -
d_call: -
j_call: TRBJ2-2
cdr3_aa: CASSQADSRTGELFF
cdr3_nt: TGCGCCAGCAGCCAGGCGGACAGCCGAACCGGGGAGCTGTTTTTT

v_call: TRBV5-1
clone_size: once
d_call: -
j_call: TRBJ2-7
cdr3_aa: CASSFLVSASYEQYF
cdr3_nt: TGCGCCAGCAGCTTTCTGGTCTCAGCTTCCTACGAGCAGTACTTC

v_call: TRBV19
clone_size: -
d_call: -
j_call: TRBJ2-7
cdr3_aa: CASNRNNDYEQYF
cdr3_nt: TGTGCCAGTAATAGAAATAACGATTACGAGCAGTACTTC

v_call: TRBV5-1
clone_size: few
d_call: TRBD1
j_call: TRBJ2-5
cdr3_aa: CASSLGTGRIETQYF
cdr3_nt: TGCGCCAGCAGCTTAGGGACAGGGAGGATAGAGACCCAGTACTTC

v_call: TRBV4-1
clone_size: -
d_call: TRBD1
j_call: TRBJ2-5
cdr3_aa: CASSQVPGGQETQYF
cdr3_nt: TGCGCCAGCAGCCAAGTTCCAGGGGGACAAGAGACCCAGTACTTC

v_call: TRBV18
clone_size: -
d_call: -
j_call: TRBJ2-3
cdr3_aa: CASSPQGGTDTQYF
cdr3_nt: TGTGCCAGCTCACCACAGGGAGGTACAGATACGCAGTATTTT

v_call: TRBV18
clone_size: -
d_call: TRBD1
j_call: TRBJ1-4
cdr3_aa: CASSPPGQGDEKLFF
cdr3_nt: TGTGCCAGCTCACCACCGGGACAGGGAGATGAAAAACTGTTTTTT

v_call: TRBV19
clone_size: -
d_call: -
j_call: TRBJ2-4
cdr3_aa: CASSTMFVNIQYF
cdr3_nt: TGTGCCAGTAGTACCATGTTCGTAAACATTCAGTACTTC

v_call: TRBV4-1
clone_size: -
d_call: TRBD1
j_call: TRBJ1-2
cdr3_aa: CASSSGTGALRGYTF
cdr3_nt: TGCGCCAGCAGTTCCGGGACAGGGGCACTCCGTGGCTACACCTTC

v_call: TRBV5-5
clone_size: -
d_call: -
j_call: TRBJ1-2
cdr3_aa: CASSITPGGNETF
cdr3_nt: TGTGCCAGCAGCATTACGCCCGGAGGGAACGAAACCTTC

v_call: TRBV4-1
clone_size: -
d_call: -
j_call: TRBJ1-1
cdr3_aa: CASSQEPRPLGAFF
cdr3_nt: TGCGCCAGCAGCCAAGAGCCACGGCCACTGGGAGCTTTCTTT

v_call: TRBV4-1
clone_size: -
d_call: -
j_call: TRBJ2-1
cdr3_aa: CASSHREPSDEQFF
cdr3_nt: TGCGCCAGCAGCCACCGTGAGCCCAGCGATGAGCAGTTCTTC

v_call: TRBV27
clone_size: -
d_call: -
j_call: TRBJ1-2
cdr3_aa: CASIHGEGADRVYGYTF
cdr3_nt: TGTGCCAGCATCCACGGGGAGGGAGCGGATCGGGTCTATGGCTACACCTTC

v_call: TRBV5-1
clone_size: -
d_call: TRBD2
j_call: TRBJ2-1
cdr3_aa: CASSRIAGGKNEQFF
cdr3_nt: TGCGCCAGCAGCCGAATAGCGGGAGGGAAAAATGAGCAGTTCTTC

v_call: TRBV5-1
clone_size: few
d_call: -
j_call: TRBJ2-7
cdr3_aa: CASSLWGSGGRLVYEQYF
cdr3_nt: TGCGCCAGCAGCTTGTGGGGGAGTGGCGGCCGACTCGTCTACGAGCAGTACTTC

v_call: TRBV6-5
clone_size: few
d_call: -
j_call: TRBJ1-2
cdr3_aa: CASRSQGYGYTF
cdr3_nt: TGTGCCAGCAGATCCCAGGGATATGGCTACACCTTC

v_call: TRBV6-1
clone_size: -
d_call: -
j_call: TRBJ1-3
cdr3_aa: CASSEIYGSGNTIYF
cdr3_nt: TGTGCCAGCAGTGAAATTTACGGGTCGGGAAACACCATATATTTT

v_call: TRBV2
clone_size: -
d_call: -
j_call: TRBJ1-1
cdr3_aa: CASGQLANTEAFF
cdr3_nt: TGTGCCAGCGGTCAGCTAGCGAACACTGAAGCTTTCTTT

v_call: TRBV7-6
clone_size: -
d_call: TRBD1
j_call: TRBJ1-1
cdr3_aa: CASSASGTENTEAFF
cdr3_nt: TGTGCCAGCAGCGCCTCCGGGACAGAGAACACTGAAGCTTTCTTT

v_call: TRBV5-1
clone_size: few
d_call: TRBD1
j_call: TRBJ1-5
cdr3_aa: CASSVTGTGGHSNQPQHF
cdr3_nt: TGCGCCAGCAGCGTTACCGGGACAGGGGGCCATAGCAATCAGCCCCAGCATTTT

v_call: TRBV7-3
clone_size: once
d_call: -
j_call: TRBJ1-2
cdr3_aa: CASSLLPRLNYGYTF
cdr3_nt: TGTGCCAGCAGCTTACTTCCCCGCCTTAACTATGGCTACACCTTC

v_call: TRBV5-1
clone_size: -
d_call: -
j_call: TRBJ1-2
cdr3_aa: CASSLRSGPLSGWGYTF
cdr3_nt: TGCGCCAGCAGCTTGAGGTCAGGACCTCTCTCAGGGTGGGGCTACACCTTC

v_call: TRBV7-3
clone_size: -
d_call: -
j_call: TRBJ1-1
cdr3_aa: CASRYGAATEAFF
cdr3_nt: TGTGCCAGCAGGTATGGGGCGGCGACTGAAGCTTTCTTT

v_call: TRBV5-1
clone_size: -
d_call: TRBD2
j_call: TRBJ2-5
cdr3_aa: CASNEQSGRERTQYF
cdr3_nt: TGCGCCAGCAACGAACAAAGCGGGAGGGAACGGACCCAGTACTTC

v_call: TRBV5-4
clone_size: -
d_call: -
j_call: TRBJ2-1
cdr3_aa: CASSESRLGKAEQFF
cdr3_nt: TGTGCCAGCAGCGAAAGCCGCCTTGGTAAAGCCGAGCAGTTCTTC

v_call: TRBV11-2
clone_size: -
d_call: -
j_call: TRBJ2-5
cdr3_aa: CASSRTPVETQYF
cdr3_nt: TGTGCCAGCAGTCGGACCCCCGTGGAGACCCAGTACTTC